This is a list of T cell receptor beta chains from one sample in a study of T cell changes during pregnancy in multiple sclerosis. Sequenced by immunoSEQ multiplex PCR; TCRdb stores in-frame clones only, minus some. The sample consists of roughly 90,000 clones, approximately 95% of them appearing once. Specimen: peripheral blood, collected in the first trimester of pregnancy. These TCRs come from a female donor with multiple sclerosis, enrolled in a pregnancy study. Both conserved end residues are part of each CDR3. D genes are given only for firm matches. A clone size is listed for some rows: how often the clone was seen (once, few, many), or a class if it is expanded.

size | J | V | D | CDR3 | DNA
once | TRBJ1-6 | TRBV5-1 | . | CASRQARDSPLHF | TGCGCCAGTCGACAGGCCAGGGATTCACCCCTCCACTTT
. | TRBJ2-5 | TRBV5-1 | . | CASSFELETQYF | TGCGCCAGCAGCTTCGAGTTGGAGACCCAGTACTTC
. | TRBJ1-5 | TRBV6-1 | . | CASSEAVNQPQHF | TGTGCCAGCAGTGAGGCAGTCAATCAGCCCCAGCATTTT
once | TRBJ1-2 | TRBV9 | . | CASSPGQIYGYTF | TGTGCCAGCAGCCCCGGACAGATATATGGCTACACCTTC
. | TRBJ2-5 | TRBV6-5 | . | CASSYQNKETQYF | TGTGCCAGCAGTTACCAGAATAAGGAGACCCAGTACTTC
. | TRBJ1-1 | TRBV27 | . | CASSLKGTEAFF | TGTGCCAGCAGTTTAAAGGGGACTGAAGCTTTCTTT
once | TRBJ1-2 | TRBV5-1 | TRBD1 | CASSIQGNYGYTF | TGCGCCAGCAGCATACAGGGGAACTATGGCTACACCTTC
. | TRBJ1-2 | TRBV6-6 | . | CASRPPGYGYTF | TGTGCCAGCAGGCCACCAGGGTATGGCTACACCTTC
. | TRBJ2-3 | TRBV18 | . | CASSPPEGVGYTQYF | TGTGCCAGCTCACCACCGGAGGGCGTCGGATATACGCAGTATTTT
. | TRBJ1-2 | TRBV7-6 | TRBD1 | CASSSLQGADYGYTF | TGTGCCAGCAGCTCCTTACAGGGGGCTGACTATGGCTACACCTTC
. | TRBJ1-5 | TRBV7-2 | . | CASSSREGKAGQPQHF | TGTGCCAGCAGCTCGAGGGAGGGAAAGGCGGGTCAGCCCCAGCATTTT
few | TRBJ1-6 | TRBV7-9 | . | CASSFHSGWSNSPLHF | TGTGCCAGCAGCTTTCATTCAGGGTGGTCTAATTCACCCCTCCACTTT
. | TRBJ2-3 | TRBV7-7 | TRBD2 | CASGQALTDTQYF | TGTGCTAGCGGGCAGGCCCTCACAGATACGCAGTATTTT
. | TRBJ1-1 | TRBV5-1 | TRBD1 | CASSLETGGVGTEAFF | TGCGCCAGCAGCTTGGAAACAGGGGGGGTGGGCACTGAAGCTTTCTTT
. | TRBJ2-5 | TRBV5-6 | TRBD2 | CASSLSGGSLETQYF | TGTGCCAGCAGCCTTAGCGGGGGGTCATTGGAGACCCAGTACTTC
. | TRBJ1-1 | TRBV2 | . | CASSEGRRNTEAFF | TGTGCCAGCAGTGAAGGACGGAGGAACACTGAAGCTTTCTTT
. | TRBJ1-5 | TRBV19 | . | CASSIGTSNQPQHF | TGTGCCAGTAGTATTGGCACCAGTAATCAGCCCCAGCATTTT
once | TRBJ2-5 | TRBV7-2 | . | CASSLAAFQETQYF | TGTGCCAGCAGCTTAGCGGCCTTCCAAGAGACCCAGTACTTC
. | TRBJ2-3 | TRBV7-9 | TRBD2 | CASSPYGGGLSTDTQYF | TGTGCCAGCAGCCCCTACGGCGGGGGGTTGAGCACAGATACGCAGTATTTT
. | TRBJ2-5 | TRBV11-2 | TRBD2 | CASSPHLGLAGETQYF | TGTGCCAGCAGCCCTCATTTGGGACTAGCGGGGGAGACCCAGTACTTC
. | TRBJ1-6 | TRBV15 | . | CATSRESQGYSPLHF | TGTGCCACCAGCAGAGAAAGTCAGGGATATTCACCCCTCCACTTT
. | TRBJ2-2 | TRBV19 | TRBD2 | CASLRGGVAGELFF | TGTGCCAGTCTACGGGGGGGGGTGGCCGGGGAGCTGTTTTTT
once | TRBJ2-1 | TRBV7-9 | . | CASSFIGGNEQFF | TGTGCCAGCAGCTTTATAGGGGGCAATGAGCAGTTCTTC
. | TRBJ2-2 | TRBV30 | TRBD2 | CAGWEGNTGELFF | TGTGCCGGATGGGAGGGAAACACCGGGGAGCTGTTTTTT
. | TRBJ2-1 | TRBV14 | . | CASSQGSKQFF | TGTGCCAGCAGCCAAGGAAGCAAGCAGTTCTTC
. | TRBJ1-1 | TRBV15 | . | CATKSVDTEAFF | TGTGCCACCAAGAGCGTGGACACTGAAGCTTTCTTT
once | TRBJ2-5 | TRBV18 | . | CASSPDREDQYF | TGTGCCAGCTCACCGGATAGAGAGGACCAGTACTTC
once | TRBJ1-2 | TRBV5-1 | . | CASGQGYGYTF | TGCGCCAGCGGTCAGGGGTATGGCTACACCTTC
many | TRBJ1-4 | TRBV7-8 | . | CASQLKGEDNEKLFF | TGTGCCAGCCAATTGAAGGGGGAAGATAATGAAAAACTGTTTTTT